This TCR beta chain was captured by sequencing in a study of persistence of HIV-infected CD4 T cells. The wider study: A couple of participants gave one leukapheresis sample; others gave up to roughly 180 mL blood repeatedly.

This nonspecific control used anti-CD3/anti-CD28 bead stimulation of CD4+ T cells. Responding CD4+ T cells were sorted by upregulation of both CD40 ligand and CD69. The immunoSEQ assay was version 4, run in survey mode. The assay was immunoSEQ multiplex PCR, and TCRdb's table has in-frame clones only and misses some. Altogether 35,000 to 55,000 clones are present, 91% being singletons, with the ten largest covering approximately 1.8%. This clone was counted once. Its antigen is not known. The sequence was collected from an adult man with HIV who was CMV-seropositive. Sample: CD4+ T cells sorted from PBMCs after roughly 18-hour stimulation, taken from a patient who received antiretroviral therapy.

Here the CDR3 reads CASSFGRDTQYF. The CDR3 DNA follows: TGTGCCAGCAGCTTCGGCCGAGATACGCAGTATTTT. The chain combines TRBV7-3 with TRBJ2-3; D gene ambiguous. The germline V gene has CDR1 SGHTA and CDR2 FQGTGA. CDR3 length equals 12 residues. V lost 3 bases, J lost 5 bases, and 6 bases lay in between.